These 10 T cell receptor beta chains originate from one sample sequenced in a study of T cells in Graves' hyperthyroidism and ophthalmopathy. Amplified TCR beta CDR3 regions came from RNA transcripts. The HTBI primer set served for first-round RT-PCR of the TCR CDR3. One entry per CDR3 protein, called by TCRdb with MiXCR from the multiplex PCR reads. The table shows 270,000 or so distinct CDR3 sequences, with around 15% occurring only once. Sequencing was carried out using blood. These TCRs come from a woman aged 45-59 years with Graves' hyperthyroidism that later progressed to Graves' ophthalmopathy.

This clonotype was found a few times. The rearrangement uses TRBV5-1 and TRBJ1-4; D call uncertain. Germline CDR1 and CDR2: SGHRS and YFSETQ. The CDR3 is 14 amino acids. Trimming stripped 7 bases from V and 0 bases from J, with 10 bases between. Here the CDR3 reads CASALGTTNEKLFF. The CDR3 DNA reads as TGCGCCAGCGCCCTGGGGACAACTAATGAAAAACTGTTTTTT.

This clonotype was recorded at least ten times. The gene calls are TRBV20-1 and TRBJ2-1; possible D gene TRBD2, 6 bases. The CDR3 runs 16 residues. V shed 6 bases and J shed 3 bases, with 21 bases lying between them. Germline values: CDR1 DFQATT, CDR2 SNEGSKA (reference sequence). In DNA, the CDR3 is TGCAGTGCCGCCACGCTTAGCGGTAAGAACTACAATGAGCAGTTCTTC. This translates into CSAATLSGKNYNEQFF.

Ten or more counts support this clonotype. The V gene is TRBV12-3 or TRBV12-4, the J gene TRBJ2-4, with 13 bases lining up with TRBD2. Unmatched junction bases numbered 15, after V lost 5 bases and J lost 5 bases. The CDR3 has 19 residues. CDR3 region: CASSPYLGTSGIVENIQYF. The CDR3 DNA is TGTGCCAGCAGTCCCTACCTTGGGACTAGCGGGATAGTCGAAAACATTCAGTACTTC.

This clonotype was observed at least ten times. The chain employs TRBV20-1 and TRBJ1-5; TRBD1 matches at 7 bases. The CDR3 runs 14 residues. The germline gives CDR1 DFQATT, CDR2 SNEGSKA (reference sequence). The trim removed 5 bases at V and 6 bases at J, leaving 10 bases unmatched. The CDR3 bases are TGCAGTGCTCCCCTGACAGGGCACGGTCAGCCCCAGCATTTT. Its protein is CSAPLTGHGQPQHF.

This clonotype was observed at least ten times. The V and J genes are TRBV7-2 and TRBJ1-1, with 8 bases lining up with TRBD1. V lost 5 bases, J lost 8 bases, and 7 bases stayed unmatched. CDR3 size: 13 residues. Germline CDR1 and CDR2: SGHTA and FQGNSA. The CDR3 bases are TGTGCCAGCAGCCAACACAGGGGGTTCGAAGCTTTCTTT. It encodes CASSQHRGFEAFF. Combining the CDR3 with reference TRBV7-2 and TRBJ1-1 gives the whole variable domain GAGVSQSPSNKVTEKGKDVELRCDPISGHTALYWYRQSLGQGLEFLIYFQGNSAPDKSGLPSDRFSAERTGGSVSTLTIQRTQQEDSAVYLCASSQHRGFEAFFGQGTRLTVV.

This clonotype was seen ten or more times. The CDR3 DNA reads as TGTGCCAGCAGTTTATGGGAGGGAACGGAGGGCTACACCTTC. This encodes CASSLWEGTEGYTF. The genes are TRBV28 and TRBJ1-2; no clear D. Germline CDR1 and CDR2: MDHEN and SYDVKM. This CDR3 region has 14 residues. V lost 0 bases and J lost 8, with 13 bases in between.

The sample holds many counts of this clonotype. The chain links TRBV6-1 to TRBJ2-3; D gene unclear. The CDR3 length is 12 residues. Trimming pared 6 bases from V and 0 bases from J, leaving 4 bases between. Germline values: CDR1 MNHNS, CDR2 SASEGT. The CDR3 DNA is TGTGCCAGCAGGCTGAGCACAGATACGCAGTATTTT. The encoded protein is CASRLSTDTQYF.

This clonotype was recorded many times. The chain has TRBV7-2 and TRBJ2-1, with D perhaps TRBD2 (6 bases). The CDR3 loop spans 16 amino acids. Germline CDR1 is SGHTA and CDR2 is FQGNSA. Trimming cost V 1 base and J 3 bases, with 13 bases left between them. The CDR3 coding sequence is TGTGCCAGCAGCTTAGTGGGAGGAACACTCTACAATGAGCAGTTCTTC. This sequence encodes CASSLVGGTLYNEQFF.

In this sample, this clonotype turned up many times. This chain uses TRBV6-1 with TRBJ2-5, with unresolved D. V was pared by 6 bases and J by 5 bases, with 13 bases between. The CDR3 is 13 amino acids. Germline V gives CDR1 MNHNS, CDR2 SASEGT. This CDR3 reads CASRTIWVETQYF. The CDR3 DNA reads TGTGCCAGCAGGACCATCTGGGTTGAGACCCAGTACTTC.

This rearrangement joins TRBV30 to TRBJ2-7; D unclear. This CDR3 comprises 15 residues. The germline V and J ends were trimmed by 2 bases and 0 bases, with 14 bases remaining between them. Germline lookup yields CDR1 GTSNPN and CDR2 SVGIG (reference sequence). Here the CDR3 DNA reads TGTGCCTGGAGTTCCACCTCTCACTTCTCCTACGAGCAGTACTTC. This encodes CAWSSTSHFSYEQYF.